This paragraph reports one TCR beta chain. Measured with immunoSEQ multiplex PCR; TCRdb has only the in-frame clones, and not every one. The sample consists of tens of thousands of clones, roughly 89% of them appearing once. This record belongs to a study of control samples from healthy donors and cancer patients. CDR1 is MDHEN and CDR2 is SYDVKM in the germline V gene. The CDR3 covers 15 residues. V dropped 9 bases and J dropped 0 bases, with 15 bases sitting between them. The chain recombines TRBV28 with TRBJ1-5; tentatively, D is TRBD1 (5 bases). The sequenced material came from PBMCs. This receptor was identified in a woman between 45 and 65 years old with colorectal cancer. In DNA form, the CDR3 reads TGTGCCAGTGGGTGGGGGGGGAGTAGCAATCAGCCCCAGCATTTT. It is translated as CASGWGGSSNQPQHF.